The 11 T cell receptor beta chains reported below all come from one sample, sequenced in a study of CD8+CD57+ T cells in acquired aplastic anemia. Genomic DNA, the template, was used for profiling of the TCR beta VDJ and CDR3. TCRdb reprocessed the reads via MiXCR and lists one record per CDR3 protein. The sample holds under 200,000 distinct CDR3 sequences, 35% to 55% seen once. Sequences were obtained from sorted CD4+, CD8+, or CD8+CD57+ T cells (not recorded which) from PBMCs. These receptors all stem from a human donor in good health.

This rearrangement joins TRBV29-1 to TRBJ2-1, with a tentative D call TRBD2 (5 bases). The CDR3 extends over 14 amino acids. Trimming left V 2 bases short and J 4 bases short, with 12 bases between. Germline V gene lookup returns CDR1 SQVTM and CDR2 ANQGSEA. The CDR3 DNA follows: TGCAGCGTTGAACCAAGCGGAGCTTACAATGAGCAGTTCTTC. Translation gives CSVEPSGAYNEQFF.

As concerns this clonotype: The CDR3 carries no conserved terminal phenylalanine or tryptophan, so it likely arises from a read error. The J gene is TRBJ1-2, the V gene TRBV20-1, with a tentative D call TRBD1 (6 bases). The CDR3 is 13 residues long. Germline values: CDR1 DFQATT, CDR2 SNEGSKA (reference sequence). The CDR3 loop is CSAREWQGSGYTS. Here the CDR3 DNA reads TGCAGTGCCAGAGAATGGCAGGGGAGCGGCTACACCTCC.

The V and J genes are TRBV2 and TRBJ2-5, with unresolved D. This CDR3 spans 13 amino acids. Trimming pared 4 bases from V and 4 bases from J, leaving 10 bases between. Germline V gene sequence: CDR1 SNHLY, CDR2 FYNNEI. CDR3 region: CASSAIWGETQYF. The CDR3 DNA follows: TGTGCCAGCAGTGCAATCTGGGGAGAGACCCAGTACTTC.

This rearrangement joins TRBV29-1 to TRBJ1-2, with 9 bases that match TRBD1. CDR3 size: 13 residues. CDR1 SQVTM and CDR2 ANQGSEA come from the germline V gene. The CDR3 DNA follows: TGCATCATACAGACGGGACAGGGCTATGGCTACACCTTC. It codes for CIIQTGQGYGYTF.

The chain links TRBV7-6 to TRBJ1-5; 11 bases match TRBD1. The CDR3 runs 17 residues. Looked up from germline, CDR1 is SGHVS and CDR2 is FNYEAQ. The ends lost 5 bases at V and 0 bases at J; junction bases unmatched: 6. CDR3 nucleotides: TGTGCCAGCAGCAAGGGACAGGGGGTATATAGCAATCAGCCCCAGCATTTT. Encoded protein: CASSKGQGVYSNQPQHF.

V usage is TRBV6-4 and J usage is TRBJ1-1; tentatively, D is TRBD1 (5 bases). This CDR3 is built from 13 residues. Germline V CDR1 and CDR2: MRHNA, SNTAGT. Between the trimmed V and J ends, which lost 6 bases and 1 base, there was a span of 9 bases. The CDR3 is CASSEQANTEAFF. For the CDR3, the DNA is TGTGCCAGCAGCGAACAGGCGAACACTGAAGCTTTCTTT.

Many counts were recorded for this clonotype. This chain's CDR3 is CASMSFRGRIGYTF. The CDR3 DNA reads TGTGCCAGTATGTCCTTTCGGGGTCGTATCGGCTACACCTTC. V gene TRBV19 combines with J gene TRBJ1-2; D not certain. CDR3 length: 14 amino acids. Deletions cut 7 bases from V and 8 bases from J, with 20 bases between. Germline V gene data show CDR1 as LNHDA and CDR2 as SQIVND (reference sequence).

This chain uses TRBV18 with TRBJ2-3; D possibly corresponds to TRBD1 (6 bases). CDR1 KGHSH and CDR2 LQKENI come from the germline V gene. This CDR3 is built from 18 residues. Trimming left V 0 bases short and J 0 bases short, with 16 bases between. DNA of the CDR3: TGTGCCAGCTCACCACCTGGCCGAGGGGGACCTAGCACAGATACGCAGTATTTT. This codes for CASSPPGRGGPSTDTQYF.

Details on this clonotype: With a much larger clone just one base away, this may be a read error. V gene TRBV11-2 combines with J gene TRBJ2-4, with D perhaps TRBD2 (6 bases). Germline loops: CDR1 SGHAT, CDR2 FQNNGV. Trimming took off 4 bases at V and 5 bases at J, with 15 bases between the two ends. The CDR3 length is 15 residues. Here the CDR3 DNA reads TGTGCCAGCAGCTCACTGGGGCGGGATGAAAACATTCAGTACTTC. Its protein is CASSSLGRDENIQYF.

In the case of this clonotype: A much larger clone is a single base away; this may be a read error. The rearrangement links TRBV9 to TRBJ2-7; tentative D call: TRBD2 (6 bases). From germline, CDR1 is SGDLS and CDR2 YYNGEE. CDR3 length: 15 amino acids. The CDR3 is CAGSVGTASSYEQYF. The CDR3 coding sequence is TGTGCCGGCAGCGTTGGGACTGCAAGCTCCTACGAGCAGTACTTC.

Many counts were recorded for this clonotype. The rearrangement links TRBV7-2 to TRBJ2-1; D gene uncertain. This CDR3 comprises 13 residues. Germline loops: CDR1 SGHTA, CDR2 FQGNSA. V was cut by 4 bases and J by 9 bases, with 13 bases left in between. DNA for the CDR3: TGTGCCAGCAGCTGGTTAGAGCAGGCTGAGCAGTTCTTC. This gives the protein CASSWLEQAEQFF.